Below, 22 T cell receptor beta chains from the same sample are listed, as sequenced in a study of T-cell memory formation after mild COVID-19. From the 5' RACE reads, TCRdb called clonotypes with MiXCR, one entry per CDR3 protein. The data show 350,000 to 500,000 distinct CDR3 sequences, roughly a quarter seen once. Sequencing was performed on PBMCs or a T cell subset sorted from them (not recorded which). Receptors were obtained from an adult woman who had mild COVID-19 (a few samples of this study predate the infection). Cell type and time point are not known.

This clonotype has just one count. The junction departs from germline at one end; a sequencing error may be responsible. The chain carries TRBV12-3 or TRBV12-4 and TRBJ1-3, with D uncertain. The CDR3 has 16 residues. In DNA, the CDR3 is TGTGCCAGCAGTCTATCAGGAGCCCGCTCTGGAAACACCATATGTTTT. It translates to CASSLSGARSGNTICF.

This clonotype turned up a few times. DNA of the CDR3: TGTGCCAGCAGCACAACTGGACTAGCGGGAGGGAACACCGGGGAGCTGTTTTTT. It encodes CASSTTGLAGGNTGELFF. This chain uses TRBV7-3 with TRBJ2-2, with 14 bases fitting TRBD2. This CDR3 is built from 18 residues. The V segment lost 5 bases and the J segment 1 base; nucleotides outside the gene matches: 6. Germline CDR1 reads SGHTA; CDR2 reads FQGTGA. Full variable domain (remainder filled in from reference TRBV7-3 and TRBJ2-2): GAGVSQTPSNKVTEKGKYVELRCDPISGHTALYWYRQSLGQGPEFLIYFQGTGAADDSGLPNDRFFAVRPEGSVSTLKIQRTERGDSAVYLCASSTTGLAGGNTGELFFGEGSRLTVL.

The chain has TRBV18 and TRBJ2-1; TRBD2 aligns across 8 bases. Looked up from germline, CDR1 is KGHSH and CDR2 is LQKENI. V shed 6 bases and J 8 bases; nucleotides not matched to a gene: 12. The length of the CDR3 is 15 residues. The CDR3 protein is CASSLLSGSVDEQFF. DNA for the CDR3: TGTGCCAGCTCGCTACTCAGCGGGAGTGTCGATGAGCAGTTCTTC. Complete variable domain (other parts from reference TRBV18 and TRBJ2-1): NAGVMQNPRHLVRRRGQEARLRCSPMKGHSHVYWYRQLPEEGLKFMVYLQKENIIDESGMPKERFSAEFPKEGPSILRIQQVVRGDSAAYFCASSLLSGSVDEQFFGPGTRLTVL.

For the CDR3, the DNA is TGTGCCTGGAATTTCTTCCAAGAGACCCAGTACTTC. It is translated as CAWNFFQETQYF. This chain connects TRBV30 to TRBJ2-5; D ambiguous. V dropped 4 bases and J dropped 1 base, with 7 bases sitting between them. The length of the CDR3 is 12 residues. The germline CDR1 and CDR2 sequences are GTSNPN and SVGIG (reference sequence).

This clonotype has only a few counts. The V gene is TRBV7-9, the J gene TRBJ2-7; D gene unclear. Between the trimmed V and J ends, which lost 5 bases and 0 bases, there was a span of 11 bases. The CDR3 consists of 14 residues. Germline CDR1 reads SEHNR; CDR2 reads FQNEAQ (reference sequence). Here the CDR3 reads CASSADRNSYEQYF. CDR3 in DNA: TGTGCCAGCAGCGCGGACCGAAACTCCTACGAGCAGTACTTC.

This clonotype was counted between two and nine times. The chain recombines TRBV12-3 or TRBV12-4 with TRBJ2-7; 14 positions agree with TRBD2. J was trimmed by 3 bases and V by 5 bases; bases with no gene match: 6. The CDR3 contains 16 residues. The CDR3 nucleotides are TGTGCCAGCAGTCTCGGGACTAGCGGGGGAAGCTACGAGCAGTACTTC. Its protein product is CASSLGTSGGSYEQYF.

The rearrangement links TRBV14 to TRBJ2-3; 8 bases are shared with TRBD1. The junction had 5 bases not matched to a gene; V was cut back by 5 bases and J by 1 base. The CDR3 runs to 15 residues. Germline values: CDR1 SGHDN, CDR2 FVKESK. CDR3 protein: CASSKQGARTDTQYF. The CDR3 DNA reads as TGTGCCAGCAGCAAGCAGGGGGCCCGCACAGATACGCAGTATTTT.

The chain recombines TRBV2 with TRBJ1-5, with TRBD1 as a possible D gene (6 bases). V was cut by 8 bases and J by 5 bases, with 19 bases left in between. The CDR3 runs 15 residues. The germline V gene has CDR1 SNHLY and CDR2 FYNNEI. This chain's CDR3 is CASGGFLNEDQPQHF. CDR3 nucleotide sequence: TGTGCCAGCGGGGGCTTCCTTAATGAGGATCAGCCCCAGCATTTT.

This clonotype was detected a few times. The chain links TRBV4-3 to TRBJ2-3, with D hard to call. The germline CDR1 and CDR2 sequences are LGHNA and YSLEER. With 0 bases removed from V and 4 bases from J, the gap between germline ends came to 8 bases. The CDR3 is made up of 14 amino acids. The chain's CDR3 is CASSQDLGSDTQYF. In DNA, the CDR3 is TGCGCCAGCAGCCAAGATCTAGGGTCAGATACGCAGTATTTT.

In its sample, this clonotype was seen a few times. The gene calls are TRBV6-5 and TRBJ2-7, with D unresolved. CDR3 length: 12 residues. The V and J ends lost 3 bases and 4 bases respectively, with 7 bases between them. The germline gives CDR1 MNHEY, CDR2 SVGAGI. The CDR3 DNA is TGTGCCAGCAGTTATGACACGTACGAGCAGTACTTC. It translates to CASSYDTYEQYF.

V is TRBV30 and J is TRBJ2-1, with 14 bases aligning to TRBD2. The CDR3 is made up of 14 amino acids. Germline CDR1 is GTSNPN and CDR2 is SVGIG (reference sequence). The V gene end was trimmed by 4 bases and the J gene end by 8 bases; junction bases not matched to a gene: 4. CDR3 sequence: CAWKGGLAGDEQFF. CDR3 bases: TGTGCCTGGAAAGGGGGACTAGCGGGGGATGAGCAGTTCTTC.

This clonotype was seen repeatedly, ten times or more. The rearrangement links TRBV13 to TRBJ2-1, with 14 nucleotides matching TRBD2. V lost 5 bases, J lost 0 bases, and 6 bases stayed unmatched. Germline V gene lookup returns CDR1 PRHDT and CDR2 FYEKMQ (reference sequence). The CDR3 contains 18 residues. The CDR3 bases are TGTGCCAGCAGCCGACTAGCGGGAGGGCCAAGCTCCTACAATGAGCAGTTCTTC. Translated, it gives CASSRLAGGPSSYNEQFF.

This chain uses TRBV5-1 with TRBJ1-1, with D possibly TRBD1 on 5 matching bases. The length of the CDR3 is 15 residues. Per the germline V gene, CDR1 is SGHRS and CDR2 is YFSETQ. The germline V and J ends were trimmed by 0 bases and 0 bases, with 9 bases remaining between them. The CDR3: CASSLGGVMNTEAFF. DNA of the CDR3: TGCGCCAGCAGCTTGGGGGGGGTCATGAACACTGAAGCTTTCTTT.

This clonotype was counted a few times. DNA for the CDR3: TGTGCCAGCAGTTATAGCGGGAGGGCCCTGTACAATGAGCAGTTCTTC. Its protein product is CASSYSGRALYNEQFF. This chain connects TRBV6-5 to TRBJ2-1, with 11 bases aligning to TRBD2. Germline assignment: CDR1 MNHEY and CDR2 SVGAGI. The CDR3 extends over 16 amino acids. V was clipped by 3 bases and J by 4 bases; unmatched bases: 5.

This clonotype was seen a handful of times. V gene TRBV7-9 combines with J gene TRBJ2-5; 7 positions match TRBD2. V was clipped by 4 bases and J by 4 bases; unmatched bases: 6. The germline V gene encodes CDR1 SEHNR and CDR2 FQNEAQ (reference sequence). This CDR3 has 14 residues. The CDR3 DNA follows: TGTGCCAGCAGCTCACGACAGCGGGGAGAGACCCAGTACTTC. Amino acids: CASSSRQRGETQYF.

This clonotype was observed a few times. The chain carries TRBV3-1 and TRBJ2-7; 8 nucleotides match TRBD2. CDR3 size: 14 residues. J was trimmed by 6 bases and V by 2 bases; bases with no gene match: 6. Germline assignment: CDR1 LGHDT and CDR2 YNNKEL (reference sequence). CDR3 in DNA: TGTGCCAGCAGCCAACGAGCGGGGGTATCCGAGCAGTACTTC. This encodes CASSQRAGVSEQYF.

This clonotype was observed once. This chain joins TRBV29-1 and TRBJ1-5, with TRBD1 matching 8 bases. The V and J ends lost 4 bases and 7 bases, in that order; junction bases with no gene match: 6. This CDR3 is 13 amino acids long. Germline assignment: CDR1 SQVTM and CDR2 ANQGSEA. DNA of the CDR3: TGCAGCGTTGCCCAGGGGGCAGGCCAGCCCCAGCATTTT. This sequence encodes CSVAQGAGQPQHF.

This clonotype was detected many times. The chain links TRBV27 to TRBJ2-3; 9 nucleotides agree with TRBD1. The junction had 5 bases not matched to a gene; V was cut back by 5 bases and J by 5 bases. There are 14 residues in the CDR3. In germline, CDR1 is MNHEY, CDR2 SMNVEV (reference sequence). CDR3 DNA sequence: TGTGCCAGCAGTCGGGACAGGGTGATAGATACGCAGTATTTT. Amino acids: CASSRDRVIDTQYF.

This clonotype was observed a few times. The chain recombines TRBV3-1 with TRBJ2-3; no reliable D call. V shed 4 bases and J shed 0 bases, with 14 bases lying between them. Germline V gene sequence: CDR1 LGHDT, CDR2 YNNKEL (reference sequence). CDR3 length: 16 amino acids. The CDR3 loop is CASSLRGRASTDTQYF. The CDR3 nucleotides read TGTGCCAGCAGCCTGCGAGGTCGTGCTAGCACAGATACGCAGTATTTT.

The V and J genes are TRBV7-9 and TRBJ2-7, with 10 bases fitting TRBD1. V lost 5 bases and J lost 5; bases outside the gene matches: 6. Germline V gene sequence: CDR1 SEHNR, CDR2 FQNEAQ (reference sequence). The CDR3 spans 14 residues. The CDR3 DNA sequence: TGTGCCAGCAGCCACCGGGACAGGGGAAACGAGCAGTACTTC. Translating gives CASSHRDRGNEQYF.

This rearrangement joins TRBV7-6 to TRBJ1-5; D is uncertain. Trimming removed 5 bases at V and 3 bases at J, with 14 bases between. From germline, CDR1 is SGHVS and CDR2 FNYEAQ. The CDR3 covers 15 residues. The CDR3 spells CASSLEDGDNQPQHF. The CDR3 nucleotides read TGTGCCAGCAGCCTAGAGGACGGGGACAATCAGCCCCAGCATTTT.

The genes are TRBV15 and TRBJ2-7; D possibly corresponds to TRBD1 (6 bases). The V gene lost 0 bases and the J gene lost 3 bases, with 12 bases spanning the gap. The CDR3 has 15 residues. Germline V lookup: CDR1 LNHNV, CDR2 YYDKDF (reference sequence). The CDR3 DNA sequence: TGTGCCACCAGCAGAGAGACAGGTGGGAACTACGAGCAGTACTTC. Translation gives CATSRETGGNYEQYF.